This T cell receptor beta chain was profiled in a study of blood T cells in healthy people across ages. A second PCR of roughly 7 to 11 cycles used a sample-barcoded 5' primer and a J-beta primer mix. A single record per CDR3 protein comes from TCRdb applying MiXCR to the 5' RACE reads. The sample holds 710,000 or so distinct CDR3 sequences; roughly 20% are singletons and the top ten take around a fifth. V dropped 3 bases and J dropped 1 base, with 12 bases sitting between them. The CDR3 has 14 amino acids. The V gene's germline CDR1 is SQVTM and CDR2 ANQGSEA. The TCR sequence derives from a man between 70 and 80 years old in good health. The chain uses TRBV29-1 and TRBJ1-1, with D possibly being TRBD1 (5 bases). The sequenced material came from blood. In DNA, the CDR3 is TGCAGCGTTGATCGGGGCACAACGAACACTGAAGCTTTCTTT. Protein product: CSVDRGTTNTEAFF.